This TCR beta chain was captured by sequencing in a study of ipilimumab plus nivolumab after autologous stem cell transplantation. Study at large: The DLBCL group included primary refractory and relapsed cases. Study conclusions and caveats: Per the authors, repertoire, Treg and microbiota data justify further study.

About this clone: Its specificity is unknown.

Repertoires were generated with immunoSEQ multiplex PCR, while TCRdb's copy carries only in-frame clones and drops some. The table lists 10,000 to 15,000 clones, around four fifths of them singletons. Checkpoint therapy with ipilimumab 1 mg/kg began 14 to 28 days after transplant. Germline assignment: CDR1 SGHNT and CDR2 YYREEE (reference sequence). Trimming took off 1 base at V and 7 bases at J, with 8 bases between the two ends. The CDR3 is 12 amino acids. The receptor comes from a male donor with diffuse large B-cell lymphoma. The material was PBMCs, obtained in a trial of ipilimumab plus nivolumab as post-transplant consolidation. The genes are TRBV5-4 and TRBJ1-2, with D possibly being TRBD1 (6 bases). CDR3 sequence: CASSLPGAGYTF. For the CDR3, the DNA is TGTGCCAGCAGCTTGCCGGGGGCTGGCTACACCTTC.